These T cell receptor beta chains were read from a single sample in a study of graft-versus-host responses after intestinal transplantation. Method: immunoSEQ multiplex PCR; TCRdb's copy keeps in-frame clones and lacks some. The profile shows 100,000 or so clones, approximately 94% of them singletons. For these TCRs, the target antigens are not known. The specimen comprised unstimulated CD8+ T cells sorted from spleen or lymph node cells, sampled before intestinal transplant. These receptor sequences come from a human donor who received an intestinal transplant. The CDR3 runs from the conserved cysteine through the conserved F or W. The order of the fields is clone size, J gene, V gene, D gene, CDR3 protein, CDR3 DNA. The D gene is left open where the match is weak. Rows give clone size only sometimes, using once, few, many, or a class for an expanded clone.

- TRBJ1-1 TRBV5-1 - CASSSATPTGNTEAFF TGCGCCAGCAGCTCCGCTACCCCGACAGGGAACACTGAAGCTTTCTTT
- TRBJ2-2 TRBV2 TRBD1 CATRRGQGVTGELFF TGTGCCACCCGCCGGGGACAGGGAGTCACCGGGGAGCTGTTTTTT
few TRBJ2-7 TRBV4-3 - CASSQDRGYEQYF TGCGCCAGCAGCCAAGATCGGGGCTACGAGCAGTACTTC
- TRBJ1-2 TRBV9 - CASSSYYGYTF TGTGCCAGCAGCTCTTACTATGGCTACACCTTC
once TRBJ1-1 TRBV13 - CASSFRTAMNTEAFF TGTGCCAGCAGCTTTAGGACAGCCATGAACACTGAAGCTTTCTTT
- TRBJ2-7 TRBV19 TRBD1 CASSLGGYYEQYF TGTGCCAGTAGCTTAGGGGGCTACTACGAGCAGTACTTC
- TRBJ1-1 TRBV2 - CASRPLGGVLAEAFF TGTGCCAGCAGGCCATTAGGGGGGGTCCTCGCTGAAGCTTTCTTT
- TRBJ2-7 TRBV19 - CASSIGRGYEQYF TGTGCCAGTAGTATAGGACGGGGCTACGAGCAGTACTTC
- TRBJ2-1 TRBV19 - CASRSLGVYNEQFF TGTGCCAGTAGATCTCTAGGCGTCTACAATGAGCAGTTCTTC
- TRBJ2-1 TRBV30 - CAWGPAGYNEQFF TGTGCCTGGGGGCCGGCGGGGTACAATGAGCAGTTCTTC
- TRBJ2-7 TRBV6-5 TRBD1 CASSQRQGPSYEQYF TGTGCCAGCAGTCAACGACAGGGCCCCTCCTACGAGCAGTACTTC
- TRBJ1-2 TRBV29-1 TRBD1 CSSLGQGGHYGYTF TGCAGCTCCCTCGGACAGGGTGGTCACTATGGCTACACCTTC
- TRBJ2-7 TRBV7-9 TRBD1 CASSLRENRGDEQYF TGTGCCAGCAGCCTAAGGGAGAACAGGGGCGACGAGCAGTACTTC
- TRBJ2-5 TRBV9 - CASSVEGGGRSRETQYF TGTGCCAGCAGCGTAGAGGGGGGGGGCAGGTCAAGAGAGACCCAGTACTTC
- TRBJ2-7 TRBV12-2 - CASRLVYKSGGSAGYEQYF TGTGCAAGTCGCTTAGTTTATAAGAGCGGGGGATCTGCGGGCTACGAGCAGTACTTC
- TRBJ2-7 TRBV29-1 TRBD1 CSVEGGQGGRYEQYF TGCAGCGTTGAAGGTGGACAGGGAGGTCGCTACGAGCAGTACTTC
- TRBJ2-7 TRBV19 - CATSGGYEQYF TGTGCCACCTCCGGGGGCTACGAGCAGTACTTC
- TRBJ2-7 TRBV29-1 TRBD2 CSVELAGAALYEQYF TGCAGCGTTGAACTAGCGGGGGCCGCCCTCTACGAGCAGTACTTC
- TRBJ1-2 TRBV21-1 - CASSKAGQPGIYGYTF TGTGCCAGCAGCAAAGCCGGACAGCCAGGGATCTATGGCTACACCTTC
- TRBJ1-6 TRBV6-5 - CASSLAIQGNSPLHF TGTGCCAGCAGTTTAGCCATTCAGGGAAATTCACCCCTCCACTTT
once TRBJ2-7 TRBV4-3 TRBD1 CASSQDYGQAYEQYF TGCGCCAGCAGCCAAGACTACGGACAGGCCTACGAGCAGTACTTC
- TRBJ1-3 TRBV27 - CASSDGTASSGNTIYF TGTGCCAGCAGTGATGGGACTGCCTCTTCTGGAAACACCATATATTTT
- TRBJ2-7 TRBV29-1 TRBD1 CSAGTGPYEQYF TGCAGCGCGGGGACAGGGCCCTACGAGCAGTACTTC
- TRBJ2-2 TRBV7-8 TRBD1 CASSLGGDRVNTGELFF TGTGCCAGCAGCTTAGGGGGGGACAGGGTAAACACCGGGGAGCTGTTTTTT
- TRBJ2-7 TRBV29-1 TRBD1 CSVLGQGPSYEQYF TGCAGCGTCCTGGGACAGGGGCCTTCCTACGAGCAGTACTTC
- TRBJ2-3 TRBV2 - CASTSPDTQYF TGTGCCAGCACTAGCCCAGATACGCAGTATTTT
- TRBJ2-5 TRBV2 TRBD1 CASSEALGTGVDWETQYF TGTGCCAGCAGTGAAGCGCTGGGGACAGGGGTCGACTGGGAGACCCAGTACTTC
- TRBJ1-1 TRBV19 - CASTPGHPEAFF TGTGCCAGTACTCCGGGACACCCTGAAGCTTTCTTT
- TRBJ2-1 TRBV7-9 TRBD2 CASSPTSGGANEQFF TGTGCCAGCAGCCCCACTAGCGGGGGGGCGAATGAGCAGTTCTTC
- TRBJ1-5 TRBV7-8 TRBD1 CASSLPGQRDQPQHF TGTGCCAGCAGCTTGCCGGGACAGCGTGATCAGCCCCAGCATTTT
- TRBJ1-3 TRBV7-2 - CASSPDIGNTIYF TGTGCCAGCAGTCCCGACATTGGAAACACCATATATTTT
- TRBJ1-1 TRBV4-1 - CASSQDPASRNTEAFF TGCGCCAGCAGCCAAGATCCGGCCTCTAGAAACACTGAAGCTTTCTTT
- TRBJ2-3 TRBV11-3 - CASSSPLTDTQYF TGTGCCAGCAGCTCCCCCCTCACAGATACGCAGTATTTT
- TRBJ1-1 TRBV19 TRBD1 CASRPTGGTEAFF TGTGCCAGTAGGCCTACAGGGGGCACTGAAGCTTTCTTT
- TRBJ2-7 TRBV27 TRBD2 CASSPREGIGVEQYF TGTGCCAGCAGTCCAAGGGAGGGGATCGGGGTCGAGCAGTACTTC
- TRBJ1-5 TRBV4-3 - CASSQDRGGTQPQHF TGCGCCAGCAGCCAAGATCGGGGAGGAACTCAGCCCCAGCATTTT
- TRBJ1-1 TRBV6-5 TRBD1 CASSPQDRPYTEAFF TGTGCCAGCAGTCCCCAGGACAGGCCATACACTGAAGCTTTCTTT
- TRBJ1-2 TRBV5-4 - CASSLAQGNGYTF TGTGCCAGCAGCTTGGCACAGGGAAATGGCTACACCTTC
- TRBJ1-4 TRBV11-3 - CASSVSPTLYEKLFF TGTGCCAGCAGCGTCAGTCCGACTCTCTATGAAAAACTGTTTTTT
- TRBJ2-2 TRBV27 TRBD2 CASSAGMNTGELFF TGTGCCAGCTCAGCGGGGATGAACACCGGGGAGCTGTTTTTT
- TRBJ2-7 TRBV7-9 TRBD1 CASSFLGTGGYEQYF TGTGCCAGCAGCTTTTTGGGGACAGGGGGTTACGAGCAGTACTTC